This TCR beta chain was documented in a study of T-cell reconstitution after alpha-beta-depleted transplantation in children. Unique molecular identifiers were used in preparing the TCRbeta library. TCRdb passed the PCR reads through MiXCR, listing each CDR3 protein once. The table shows hundreds of thousands of distinct CDR3 sequences, with roughly 13% occurring only once. Points from the study as a whole: T-cell counts and diversity at one year post-transplant came mainly from newly produced T cells. Recipient T cells and thymic progenitors that survived were the source of the high TCRbeta diversity seen at day 60 in some patients. Several hundred expanded graft clones reportedly supplied alpha-beta T cells about two months after transplant.

Germline CDR1 PRHDT, CDR2 FYEKMQ (reference sequence). CDR3 size: 17 residues. Deletions cut 2 bases from V and 0 bases from J, with 14 bases between. This clonotype was counted a few times. What it recognizes is unknown. This chain joins TRBV13 and TRBJ2-1; a weak D match, TRBD1 (5 bases). The specimen comprised PBMCs, mostly from graft donor cells, sampled 360 days after TCRalphabeta/CD19-depleted stem cell transplant. This TCR was recovered from a male patient younger than 18 who had a stem cell transplant for acute myeloid leukemia, so the T cells may come from the graft donor. As DNA, the CDR3 is TGTGCCAGCAGCTTACAAGGGGTCTCCCCCTCCTACAATGAGCAGTTCTTC. Translating it yields CASSLQGVSPSYNEQFF.